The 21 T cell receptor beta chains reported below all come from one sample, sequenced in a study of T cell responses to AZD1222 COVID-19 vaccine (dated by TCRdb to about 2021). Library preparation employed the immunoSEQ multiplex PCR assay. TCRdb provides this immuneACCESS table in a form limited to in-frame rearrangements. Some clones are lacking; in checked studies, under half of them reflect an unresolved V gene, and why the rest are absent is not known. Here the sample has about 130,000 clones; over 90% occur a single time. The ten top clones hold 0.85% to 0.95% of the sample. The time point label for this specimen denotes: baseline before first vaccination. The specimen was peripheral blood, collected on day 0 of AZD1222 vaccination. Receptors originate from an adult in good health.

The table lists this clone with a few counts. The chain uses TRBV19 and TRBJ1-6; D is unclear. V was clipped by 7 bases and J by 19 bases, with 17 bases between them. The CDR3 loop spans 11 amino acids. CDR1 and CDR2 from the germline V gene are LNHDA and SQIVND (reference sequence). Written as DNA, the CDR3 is TGTGCCAGTAACCGGGCCGATGGGAATCACTTT. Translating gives CASNRADGNHF.

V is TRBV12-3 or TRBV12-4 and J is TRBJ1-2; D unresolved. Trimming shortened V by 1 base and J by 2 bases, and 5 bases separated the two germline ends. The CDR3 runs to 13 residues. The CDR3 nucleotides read TGTGCCAGCAGTTTAGGAGGGAACTATGGCTACACCTTC. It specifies CASSLGGNYGYTF.

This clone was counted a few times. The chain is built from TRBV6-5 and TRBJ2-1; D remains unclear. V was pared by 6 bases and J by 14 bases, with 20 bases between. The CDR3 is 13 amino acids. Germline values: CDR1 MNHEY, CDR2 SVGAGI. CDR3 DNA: TGTGCCAGCAGCCGGGCCTCAAATTATCGCGAGTTCTTC. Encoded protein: CASSRASNYREFF.

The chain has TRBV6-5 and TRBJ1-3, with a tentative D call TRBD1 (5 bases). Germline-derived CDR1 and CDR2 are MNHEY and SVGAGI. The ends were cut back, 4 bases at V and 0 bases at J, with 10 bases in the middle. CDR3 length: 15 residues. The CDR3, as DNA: TGTGCCAGCAGTTTTGACAGATTCTCTGGAAACACCATATATTTT. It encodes CASSFDRFSGNTIYF.

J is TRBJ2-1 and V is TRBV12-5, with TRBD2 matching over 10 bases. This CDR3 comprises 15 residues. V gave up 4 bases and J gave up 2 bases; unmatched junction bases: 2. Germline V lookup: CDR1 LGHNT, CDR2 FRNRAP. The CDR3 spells CASGSLAGAYNEQFF. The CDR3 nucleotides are TGTGCTAGTGGTTCTCTAGCGGGGGCCTACAATGAGCAGTTCTTC.

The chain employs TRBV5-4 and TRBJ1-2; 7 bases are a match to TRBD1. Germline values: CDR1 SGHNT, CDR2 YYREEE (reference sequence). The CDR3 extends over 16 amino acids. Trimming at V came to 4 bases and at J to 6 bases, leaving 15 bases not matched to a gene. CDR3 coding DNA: TGTGCCAGCAGCAAATCACAGGGGCGCCCCGCACATGGCTACACCTTC. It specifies CASSKSQGRPAHGYTF.

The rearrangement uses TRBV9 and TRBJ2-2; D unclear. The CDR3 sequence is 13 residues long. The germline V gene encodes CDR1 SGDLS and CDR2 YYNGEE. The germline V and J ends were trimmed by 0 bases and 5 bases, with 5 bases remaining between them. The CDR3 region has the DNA TGTGCCAGCAGCGTAGGGAGTACCGGGGAGCTGTTTTTT. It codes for CASSVGSTGELFF.

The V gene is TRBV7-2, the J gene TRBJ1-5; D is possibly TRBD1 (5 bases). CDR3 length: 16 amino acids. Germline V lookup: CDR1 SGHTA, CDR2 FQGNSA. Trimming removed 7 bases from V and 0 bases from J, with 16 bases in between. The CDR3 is CASTPFERGSNQPQHF. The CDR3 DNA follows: TGTGCCAGCACCCCCTTCGAGAGGGGTAGCAATCAGCCCCAGCATTTT. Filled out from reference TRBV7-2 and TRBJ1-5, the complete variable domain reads GAGVSQSPSNKVTEKGKDVELRCDPISGHTALYWYRQSLGQGLEFLIYFQGNSAPDKSGLPSDRFSAERTGGSVSTLTIQRTQQEDSAVYLCASTPFERGSNQPQHFGDGTRLSIL.

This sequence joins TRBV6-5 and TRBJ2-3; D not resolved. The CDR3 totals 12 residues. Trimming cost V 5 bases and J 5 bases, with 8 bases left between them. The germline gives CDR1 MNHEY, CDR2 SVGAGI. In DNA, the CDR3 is TGTGCCAGCAGTCCCCGTATAGATACGCAGTATTTT. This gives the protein CASSPRIDTQYF.

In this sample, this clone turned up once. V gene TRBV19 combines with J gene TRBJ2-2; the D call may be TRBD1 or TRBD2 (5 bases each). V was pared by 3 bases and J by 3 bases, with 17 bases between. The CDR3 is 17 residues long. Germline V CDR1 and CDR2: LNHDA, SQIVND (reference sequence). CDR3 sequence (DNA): TGTGCCAGTAGTATGGCGTTTGGGGACGGACACACCGGGGAGCTGTTTTTT. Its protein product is CASSMAFGDGHTGELFF. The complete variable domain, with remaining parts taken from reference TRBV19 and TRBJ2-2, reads DGGITQSPKYLFRKEGQNVTLSCEQNLNHDAMYWYRQDPGQGLRLIYYSQIVNDFQKGDIAEGYSVSREKKESFPLTVTSAQKNPTAFYLCASSMAFGDGHTGELFFGEGSRLTVL.

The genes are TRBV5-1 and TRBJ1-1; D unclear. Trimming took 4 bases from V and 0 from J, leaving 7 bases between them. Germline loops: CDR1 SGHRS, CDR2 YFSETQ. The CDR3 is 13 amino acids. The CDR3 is CASSRTLNTEAFF. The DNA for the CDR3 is TGCGCCAGCAGCCGAACATTGAACACTGAAGCTTTCTTT.

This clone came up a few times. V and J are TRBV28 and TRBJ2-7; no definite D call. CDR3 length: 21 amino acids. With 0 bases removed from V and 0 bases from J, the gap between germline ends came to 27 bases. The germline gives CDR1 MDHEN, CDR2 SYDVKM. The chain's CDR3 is CASSLWPIWPDSNFNSYEQYF. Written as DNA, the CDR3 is TGTGCCAGCAGTTTATGGCCAATATGGCCCGACTCAAATTTCAACTCCTACGAGCAGTACTTC.

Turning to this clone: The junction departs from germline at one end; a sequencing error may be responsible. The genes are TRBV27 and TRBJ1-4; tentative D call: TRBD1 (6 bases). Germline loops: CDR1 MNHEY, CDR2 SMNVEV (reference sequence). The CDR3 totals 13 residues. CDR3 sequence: CASSFEGDETLFF. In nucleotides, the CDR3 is TGTGCCAGCAGTTTTGAGGGGGATGAAACACTGTTTTTT. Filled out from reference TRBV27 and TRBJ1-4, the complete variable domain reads EAQVTQNPRYLITVTGKKLTVTCSQNMNHEYMSWYRQDPGLGLRQIYYSMNVEVTDKGDVPEGYKVSRKEKRNFPLILESPSPNQTSLYFCASSFEGDETLFFGSGTQLSVL.

CDR3 nucleotides: TGTGCCAGCTCACCACGGGTCAGGGGGAGTGGCTACACCTTC. Amino acid sequence: CASSPRVRGSGYTF. V and J are TRBV18 and TRBJ1-2; 7 positions agree with TRBD1. Germline V CDR1 and CDR2: KGHSH, LQKENI. The ends lost 1 base at V and 7 bases at J; junction bases unmatched: 6. The length of the CDR3 is 14 residues.

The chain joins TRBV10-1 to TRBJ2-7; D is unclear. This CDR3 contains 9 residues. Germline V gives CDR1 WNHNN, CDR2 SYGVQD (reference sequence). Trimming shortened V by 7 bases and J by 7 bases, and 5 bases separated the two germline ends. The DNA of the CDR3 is TGCGCCAGCACCCCTGAGCAGTACTTC. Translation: CASTPEQYF.

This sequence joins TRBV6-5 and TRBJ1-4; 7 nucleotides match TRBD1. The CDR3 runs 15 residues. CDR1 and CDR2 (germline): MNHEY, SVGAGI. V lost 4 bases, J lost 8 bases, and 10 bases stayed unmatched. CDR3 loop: CASSSLDRVGEKLFF. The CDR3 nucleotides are TGTGCCAGCAGTTCACTTGACAGGGTTGGGGAAAAACTGTTTTTT.

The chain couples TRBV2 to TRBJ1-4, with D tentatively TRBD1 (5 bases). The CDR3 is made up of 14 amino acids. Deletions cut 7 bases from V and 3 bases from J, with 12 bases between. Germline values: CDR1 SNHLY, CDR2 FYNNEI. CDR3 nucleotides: TGTGCCAGCAAAGCCGGGACTGCTAATGAAAAACTGTTTTTT. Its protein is CASKAGTANEKLFF.

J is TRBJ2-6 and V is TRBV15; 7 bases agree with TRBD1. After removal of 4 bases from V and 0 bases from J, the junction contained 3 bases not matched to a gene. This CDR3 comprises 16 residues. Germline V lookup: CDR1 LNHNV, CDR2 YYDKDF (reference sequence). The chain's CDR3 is CATSIDRASGANVLTF. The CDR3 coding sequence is TGTGCCACCAGCATTGACAGGGCCTCTGGGGCCAACGTCCTGACTTTC.

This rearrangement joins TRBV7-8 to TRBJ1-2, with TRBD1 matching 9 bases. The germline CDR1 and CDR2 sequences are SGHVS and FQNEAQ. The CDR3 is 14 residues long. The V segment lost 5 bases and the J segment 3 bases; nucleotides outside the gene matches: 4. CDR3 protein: CASSADRGDYGYTF. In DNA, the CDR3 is TGTGCCAGCAGCGCGGACAGGGGCGACTATGGCTACACCTTC.

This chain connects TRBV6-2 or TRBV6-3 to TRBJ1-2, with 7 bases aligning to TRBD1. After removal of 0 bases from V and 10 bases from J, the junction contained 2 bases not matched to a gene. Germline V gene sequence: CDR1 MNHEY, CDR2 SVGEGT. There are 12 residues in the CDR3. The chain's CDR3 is CASSYSQGDYTF. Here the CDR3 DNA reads TGTGCCAGCAGTTACTCGCAGGGGGACTACACCTTC.

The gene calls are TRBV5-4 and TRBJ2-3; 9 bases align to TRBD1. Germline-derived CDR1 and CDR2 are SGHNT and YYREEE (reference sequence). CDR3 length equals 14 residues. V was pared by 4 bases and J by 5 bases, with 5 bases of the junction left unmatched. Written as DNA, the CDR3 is TGTGCCAGCAGCCCGGACAGGGGCAGAGATACGCAGTATTTT. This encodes CASSPDRGRDTQYF.